Listed below are T cell receptor beta chains from one sample, sequenced in a study of CD8+CD57+ T cells in acquired aplastic anemia. TCRdb itself ran the reads through MiXCR, one entry per CDR3 protein. The top ten hold 3.5% to 4.5% of the sample, which has 400,000 to 450,000 distinct CDR3 sequences, about 70% seen once. Sequencing was performed on sorted CD4+, CD8+, or CD8+CD57+ T cells (not recorded which) from PBMCs. These receptors were obtained from a human donor in good health, serving as a control. Both conserved end residues are part of each CDR3. D genes are given only for firm matches. Expanded clones get a size class; other rows say once, few or many, or leave the size out.

J gene	clone size	V gene	D gene	CDR3 protein	CDR3 DNA
TRBJ1-1	.	TRBV29-1	.	CSVTRDNTEAFF	TGCAGCGTCACCCGGGACAACACTGAAGCTTTCTTT
TRBJ1-5	few	TRBV6-1	TRBD1	CASSDPGTAFYSNQPQHF	TGTGCCAGCAGTGACCCCGGGACAGCTTTTTATAGCAATCAGCCCCAGCATTTT
TRBJ2-6	.	TRBV19	.	CASSTPSRGANVLTF	TGTGCCAGTAGTACCCCCAGCCGTGGGGCCAACGTCCTGACTTTC
TRBJ2-7	.	TRBV12-3/TRBV12-4	TRBD1	CASSLDRRREQYF	TGTGCCAGCAGTTTGGACAGGCGGCGCGAGCAGTACTTC
TRBJ2-7	.	TRBV7-6	TRBD1	CASSDVGTDSYEQYF	TGTGCCAGCAGTGACGTGGGGACAGACTCCTACGAGCAGTACTTC
TRBJ2-5	.	TRBV25-1	.	CASSHTSQETQYF	TGTGCCAGCAGTCACACTAGCCAGGAGACCCAGTACTTC
TRBJ1-1	once	TRBV15	.	CATSSKGTTEAFF	TGTGCCACCAGCAGCAAAGGGACCACTGAAGCTTTCTTT
TRBJ2-7	.	TRBV9	TRBD2	CASSVGTSGLSSYEQYF	TGTGCCAGCAGCGTAGGGACTAGCGGACTGAGCTCCTACGAGCAGTACTTC
TRBJ1-2	.	TRBV9	.	CASTPRTGGYGYTF	TGTGCCAGCACCCCGCGAACCGGAGGCTATGGCTACACCTTC
TRBJ1-1	once	TRBV2	.	CASSYSAGGADTEAFF	TGTGCCAGCAGTTACTCGGCTGGGGGGGCGGACACTGAAGCTTTCTTT
TRBJ1-4	many	TRBV7-2	.	CASSLASTLELFF	TGTGCCAGCAGCTTAGCGTCGACGTTGGAACTGTTTTTT
TRBJ1-1	.	TRBV12-3/TRBV12-4	.	CASSLVIKSHTEAIF	TGTGCCAGCAGTTTGGTAATAAAGAGTCACACTGAAGCTATCTTT
TRBJ1-2	.	TRBV9	.	CASSVESSVPNYGYTF	TGTGCCAGCAGCGTAGAATCCTCCGTACCTAACTATGGCTACACCTTC
TRBJ2-2	many	TRBV15	.	CATSRSRGVTGELFF	TGTGCCACCAGCAGAAGCAGGGGAGTCACCGGGGAGCTGTTTTTT
TRBJ2-3	.	TRBV12-3/TRBV12-4	.	CASSTENYFSQYF	TGTGCCAGCAGTACAGAAAACTACTTCTCGCAGTATTTT
TRBJ2-1	once	TRBV7-2	TRBD2	CASSFRVAGGGEVF	TGTGCCAGCAGCTTTAGGGTGGCGGGGGGGGGGGAGGTCTTC
TRBJ2-2	.	TRBV10-3	.	CAISAGTWAGEPFF	TGTGCCATCAGTGCAGGGACTTGGGCCGGGGAGCCGTTTTTT
TRBJ1-1	many	TRBV6-6	TRBD1	CASSYSGQVNTEAFF	TGTGCCAGCAGTTACTCTGGACAGGTTAACACTGAAGCTTTCTTT
TRBJ1-1	.	TRBV20-1	TRBD1	CSATGDSENIF	TGCAGTGCCACAGGGGACTCTGAAAATATCTTT
TRBJ2-4	.	TRBV20-1	TRBD1	CSARTGGSIQYF	TGCAGCGCTAGGACAGGTGGGTCCATCCAGTACTTC
TRBJ1-1	.	TRBV5-1	.	CASSEGRHTDEAFF	TGCGCCAGCAGTGAGGGACGGCACACTGATGAAGCTTTCTTT
TRBJ2-7	.	TRBV9	.	CASSIGPVDTDKQYF	TGTGCCAGCAGTATAGGGCCGGTTGACACAGATAAGCAGTACTTC
TRBJ1-1	.	TRBV5-1	.	CASRLGKAAGF	TGCGCCAGCAGGCTCGGGAAGGCGGCAGGCTTT
TRBJ2-7	many	TRBV20-1	.	CSASSQGIYEQYF	TGCAGTGCTAGCTCCCAGGGAATCTACGAGCAGTACTTC
TRBJ1-1	.	TRBV2	.	CASSENSLNTEAFF	TGTGCCAGCAGTGAAAACAGTCTGAACACTGAAGCTTTCTTT
TRBJ1-6	.	TRBV5-6	.	CASSLEGPSPLHF	TGTGCCAGCAGCTTAGAGGGGCCCTCACCCCTCCACTTT
TRBJ2-3	many	TRBV7-9	.	CASSSIGTGISTDTQYF	TGTGCCAGCAGCTCGATAGGCACAGGGATTAGCACAGATACGCAGTATTTT
TRBJ1-5	many	TRBV10-3	.	CAISDLDPRFSNQPQHF	TGTGCCATCAGTGATTTGGACCCGAGGTTTAGCAATCAGCCCCAGCATTTT
TRBJ2-7	.	TRBV20-1	.	CSAHDSRSQLVEQYF	TGCAGTGCTCATGACTCGCGGTCCCAATTGGTCGAGCAGTACTTC
TRBJ2-7	many	TRBV12-3/TRBV12-4	.	CASSIGLRGKLYEQYF	TGTGCCAGCAGTATAGGTTTGCGGGGCAAGCTTTACGAGCAGTACTTC
TRBJ2-3	.	TRBV24-1	.	CATSDARVVTDTQYF	TGTGCCACCAGTGATGCCAGGGTTGTCACAGATACGCAGTATTTT
TRBJ2-5	.	TRBV7-2	.	CASSDRAGNTIYFF	TGTGCCAGCAGTGACCGGGCTGGAAACACCATATATTTTTTC
TRBJ2-5	.	TRBV20-1	TRBD1	CSAARDREYTQYF	TGCAGTGCTGCCCGGGACAGGGAATACACCCAGTACTTC
TRBJ1-1	once	TRBV7-9	.	CASSPNGRTEAFF	TGTGCCAGCAGCCCCAACGGGAGAACTGAAGCTTTCTTT
TRBJ2-2	.	TRBV3-2	.	CASSRKPGLAGGHAGELFF	TGTGCCAGCAGCCGAAAGCCGGGACTAGCGGGGGGGCACGCCGGGGAGCTGTTTTTT
TRBJ1-1	.	TRBV19	.	CANSWAMNTEAFF	TGTGCCAACAGTTGGGCGATGAACACTGAAGCTTTCTTT
TRBJ1-6	once	TRBV2	TRBD1	CASSEMDRAPLHF	TGTGCCAGCAGTGAAATGGACAGGGCGCCCCTCCACTTT
TRBJ2-3	.	TRBV5-6	.	CASSLGLYTQYF	TGTGCCAGCAGCTTGGGACTCTATACGCAGTATTTT
TRBJ2-7	.	TRBV7-3	TRBD2	CASSEASGGTYNEQYF	TGTGCCAGCAGCGAAGCTAGCGGGGGAACCTACAATGAGCAGTACTTC
TRBJ1-2	.	TRBV7-2	.	CASSPHYSLSNSAYTF	TGTGCCAGCAGCCCACACTATAGCCTAAGTAATTCAGCCTACACCTTC
TRBJ1-6	many	TRBV12-3/TRBV12-4	.	CASSSDSVFTSSYNSPLHF	TGTGCCAGCAGTTCCGACAGCGTCTTCACCAGCTCCTATAATTCACCCCTCCACTTT
TRBJ1-6	.	TRBV5-1	.	CASGIGENGSPLHF	TGCGCCAGTGGAATAGGGGAGAACGGTTCACCCCTCCACTTT
TRBJ2-1	.	TRBV5-1	TRBD2	CASSLAGAHNNEQFF	TGCGCCAGCAGCTTAGCGGGGGCCCACAACAATGAGCAGTTCTTC
TRBJ2-7	many	TRBV12-3/TRBV12-4	.	CASRGSYEQYF	TGTGCCAGCAGGGGGAGCTACGAGCAGTACTTC
TRBJ2-1	.	TRBV7-8	.	CASSTSGNEQFF	TGTGCCAGCAGCACGAGCGGGAATGAGCAGTTCTTC
TRBJ1-2	once	TRBV5-1	.	CASSFATCASTF	TGTGCCAGCAGCTTTGCTACTTGCGCCAGCACCTTC
TRBJ2-7	many	TRBV5-1	.	CASSLASNGHGAYEQYF	TGCGCCAGCAGCTTGGCCAGTAACGGACACGGAGCCTACGAGCAGTACTTC
TRBJ2-3	.	TRBV30	.	CAWSPPNTDTQYF	TGTGCCTGGAGTCCCCCGAACACAGATACGCAGTATTTT
TRBJ1-3	many	TRBV4-3	TRBD1	CASSQKDRANTIYF	TGCGCCAGCAGCCAAAAGGACAGGGCCAACACCATATATTTT
TRBJ1-6	.	TRBV7-9	TRBD1	CASSFGTGVSPLHF	TGTGCCAGCAGCTTCGGGACAGGGGTGTCACCCCTCCACTTT
TRBJ1-1	.	TRBV19	.	CASKEVYRWNTEAFF	TGTGCCAGTAAGGAGGTATACCGGTGGAACACTGAAGCTTTCTTT
TRBJ1-1	.	TRBV7-3	TRBD1	CASSLVQGVMNTEAFF	TGTGCCAGCAGCTTGGTCCAGGGGGTAATGAACACTGAAGCTTTCTTT
TRBJ2-1	.	TRBV29-1	TRBD1	CSVEAGQGNNAQFF	TGCAGCGTTGAAGCCGGACAGGGTAACAATGCGCAGTTCTTC
TRBJ1-1	few	TRBV19	.	CASTYLGRTEAFF	TGTGCCAGTACCTACTTGGGCCGCACTGAAGCTTTCTTT
TRBJ1-2	.	TRBV7-2	.	CASSRPGRGAFYGYTF	TGTGCCAGCAGCCGCCCGGGGAGAGGGGCCTTCTATGGCTACACCTTC
TRBJ2-5	.	TRBV11-2	.	CASSVDRAVQETQYF	TGTGCCAGCAGCGTCGACCGGGCCGTCCAAGAGACCCAGTACTTC
TRBJ2-2	.	TRBV19	TRBD1	CASSIVGQSTGELFF	TGTGCCAGCAGTATAGTGGGACAGTCTACAGGGGAGCTGTTTTTT
TRBJ1-3	many	TRBV20-1	.	CSARDRSSGNTIYF	TGCAGTGCTAGAGATCGGAGCTCTGGAAACACCATATATTTT